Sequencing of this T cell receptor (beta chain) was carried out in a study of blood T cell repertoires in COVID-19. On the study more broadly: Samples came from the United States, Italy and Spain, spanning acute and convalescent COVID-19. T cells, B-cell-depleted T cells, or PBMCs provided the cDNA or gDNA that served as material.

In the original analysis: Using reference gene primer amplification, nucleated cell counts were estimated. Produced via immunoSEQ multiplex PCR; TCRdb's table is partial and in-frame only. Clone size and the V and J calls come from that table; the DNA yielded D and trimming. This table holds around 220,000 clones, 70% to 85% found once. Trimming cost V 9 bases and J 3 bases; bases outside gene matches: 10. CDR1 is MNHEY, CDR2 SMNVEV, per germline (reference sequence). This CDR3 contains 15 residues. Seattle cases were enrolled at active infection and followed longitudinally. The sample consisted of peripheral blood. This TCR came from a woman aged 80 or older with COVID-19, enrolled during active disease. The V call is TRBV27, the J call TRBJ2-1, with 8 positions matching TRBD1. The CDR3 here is CASHLAGTGYNEQFF. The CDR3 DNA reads TGTGCCAGTCACTTGGCGGGGACAGGCTACAATGAGCAGTTCTTC.